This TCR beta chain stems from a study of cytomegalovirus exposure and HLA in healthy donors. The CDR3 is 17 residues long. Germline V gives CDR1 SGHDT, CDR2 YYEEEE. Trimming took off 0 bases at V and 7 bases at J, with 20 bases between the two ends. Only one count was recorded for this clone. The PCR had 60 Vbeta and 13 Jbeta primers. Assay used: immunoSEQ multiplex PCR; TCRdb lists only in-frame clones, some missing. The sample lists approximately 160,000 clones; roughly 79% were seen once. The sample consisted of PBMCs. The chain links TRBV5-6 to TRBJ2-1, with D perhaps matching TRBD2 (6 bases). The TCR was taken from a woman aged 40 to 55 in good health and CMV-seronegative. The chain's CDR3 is CASSLDWDGSRPNEQFF. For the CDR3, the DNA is TGTGCCAGCAGCTTGGACTGGGACGGGAGTCGGCCTAATGAGCAGTTCTTC. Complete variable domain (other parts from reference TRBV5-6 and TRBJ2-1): DAGVTQSPTHLIKTRGQQVTLRCSPKSGHDTVSWYQQALGQGPQFIFQYYEEEERQRGNFPDRFSGHQFPNYSSELNVNALLLGDSALYLCASSLDWDGSRPNEQFFGPGTRLTVL.